The rows below give T cell receptor beta chains drawn from one sample of a study of blood T cells in healthy people across ages. TCRdb re-derived calls from the 5' RACE reads in MiXCR, one entry per CDR3 protein. The sample lists roughly 700,000 distinct CDR3 sequences; 32% were seen once. The sequenced material came from blood. These receptors were obtained from a woman older than 75 in good health. CDR3s include the opening cysteine and the closing phenylalanine or tryptophan.

CDR3: CAISESGGKVHQPQHF
V: TRBV10-3

CDR3: CAWTLLDRRAFF
V: TRBV30

CDR3: CSASVSGVLYNEQFF
V: TRBV20-1

CDR3: CASSLAGRAAGELFF
V: TRBV7-9

CDR3: CASSSSDFYGYTF
V: TRBV7-8

CDR3: CSVVGFSYEQYF
V: TRBV29-1

CDR3: CASSMLGGGSYEQYF
V: TRBV5-1

CDR3: CASSFSGGQNEQFF
V: TRBV7-8

CDR3: CASSMAGTGMYEQYF
V: TRBV19

CDR3: CAWSVSGDRELFF
V: TRBV30

CDR3: CASSQDPIGTFWQFF
V: TRBV3-1

CDR3: CASSLSMGPYGSYEQYF
V: TRBV27

CDR3: CASRYGTTADEKLFF
V: TRBV5-1

CDR3: CASRRTFNTGAFF
V: TRBV4-2